Given below is one T cell receptor beta chain in context. The sample comes from a study of blood T cell repertoires in COVID-19. Study-level background: The samples span acute and convalescent COVID-19 from the United States, Italy and Spain. Sources were T cells, B-cell-depleted T cells, or PBMCs; the material itself was cDNA or gDNA.

With 6 bases removed from V and 5 bases from J, the gap between germline ends came to 7 bases. Per germline, CDR1 DFQATT and CDR2 SNEGSKA (reference sequence). The CDR3 contains 11 residues. Original handling: Reference gene primer amplification yielded estimated nucleated cell counts. TCRdb keeps only in-frame clones here, not all; method: immunoSEQ multiplex PCR. That table gives V, J and clone size, and the DNA gave D and trimming. The data hold about 250,000 clones, with roughly 83% observed a single time. The rearrangement links TRBV20-1 to TRBJ1-4; D remains ambiguous. This TCR came from a man aged 80 or over with acute or convalescent COVID-19. Specimen: peripheral blood. CDR3 DNA: TGCAGTGCCCTAGTGAATGAAAAACTGTTTTTT. Protein: CSALVNEKLFF.